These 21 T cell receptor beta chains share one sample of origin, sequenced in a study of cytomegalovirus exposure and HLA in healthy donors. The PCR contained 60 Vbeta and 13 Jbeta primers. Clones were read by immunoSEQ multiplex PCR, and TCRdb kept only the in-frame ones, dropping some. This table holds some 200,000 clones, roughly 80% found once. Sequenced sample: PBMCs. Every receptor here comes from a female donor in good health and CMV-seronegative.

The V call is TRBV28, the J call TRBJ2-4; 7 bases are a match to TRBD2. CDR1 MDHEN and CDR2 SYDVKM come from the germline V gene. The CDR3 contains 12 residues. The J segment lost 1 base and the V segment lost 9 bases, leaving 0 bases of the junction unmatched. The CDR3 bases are TGTGCCAGGGGGGGGGCCAAAAACATTCAGTACTTC. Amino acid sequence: CARGGAKNIQYF.

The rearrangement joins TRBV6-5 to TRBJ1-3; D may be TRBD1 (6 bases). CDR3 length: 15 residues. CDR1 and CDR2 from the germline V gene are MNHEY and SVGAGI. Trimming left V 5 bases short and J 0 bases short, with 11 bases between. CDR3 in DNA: TGTGCCAGCAGTGCCGACAGGACCTCTGGAAACACCATATATTTT. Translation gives CASSADRTSGNTIYF.

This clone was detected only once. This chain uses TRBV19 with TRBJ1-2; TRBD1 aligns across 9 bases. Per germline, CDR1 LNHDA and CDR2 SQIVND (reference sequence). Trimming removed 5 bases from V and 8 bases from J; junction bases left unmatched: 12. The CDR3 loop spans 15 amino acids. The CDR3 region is CASSLMGTGTRGYTF. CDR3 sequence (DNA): TGTGCCAGTAGTTTAATGGGGACAGGGACGCGCGGCTACACCTTC.

CDR3 DNA: TGTGCCAGCAGCTTAGGACTAGCGGGGGGGCCCCCCTACAATGAGCAGTTCTTC. Protein sequence: CASSLGLAGGPPYNEQFF. V is TRBV7-2 and J is TRBJ2-1; 14 positions agree with TRBD2. Germline CDR1 is SGHTA and CDR2 is FQGNSA. The CDR3 loop spans 18 amino acids. With V trimmed by 1 base and J by 2 bases, 4 bases remained unmatched.

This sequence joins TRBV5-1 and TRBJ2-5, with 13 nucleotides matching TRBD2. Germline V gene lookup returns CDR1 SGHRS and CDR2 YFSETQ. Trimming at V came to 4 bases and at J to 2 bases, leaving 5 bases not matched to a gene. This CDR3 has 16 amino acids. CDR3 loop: CASSLEGLAGQETQYF. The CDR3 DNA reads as TGCGCCAGCAGCCTGGAGGGACTAGCGGGGCAAGAGACCCAGTACTTC.

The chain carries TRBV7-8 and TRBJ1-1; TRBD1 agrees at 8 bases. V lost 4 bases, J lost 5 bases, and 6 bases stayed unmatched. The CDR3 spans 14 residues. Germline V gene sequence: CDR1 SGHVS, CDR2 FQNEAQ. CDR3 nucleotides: TGTGCCAGCAGCTATACAGGGGGTCGGACTGAAGCTTTCTTT. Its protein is CASSYTGGRTEAFF. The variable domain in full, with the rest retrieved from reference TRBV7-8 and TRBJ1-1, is GAGVSQSPRYKVAKRGQDVALRCDPISGHVSLFWYQQALGQGPEFLTYFQNEAQLDKSGLPSDRFFAERPEGSVSTLKIQRTQQEDSAVYLCASSYTGGRTEAFFGQGTRLTVV.

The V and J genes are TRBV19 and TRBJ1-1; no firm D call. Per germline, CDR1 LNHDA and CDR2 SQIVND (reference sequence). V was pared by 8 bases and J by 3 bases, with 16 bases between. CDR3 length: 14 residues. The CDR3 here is CASRPDAVDTEAFF. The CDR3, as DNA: TGTGCCAGTCGACCCGACGCGGTGGACACTGAAGCTTTCTTT.

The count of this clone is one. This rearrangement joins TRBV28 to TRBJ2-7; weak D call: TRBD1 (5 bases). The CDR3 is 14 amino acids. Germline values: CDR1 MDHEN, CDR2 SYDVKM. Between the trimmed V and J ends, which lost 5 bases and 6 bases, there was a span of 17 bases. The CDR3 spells CASSPTGLSGEQYF. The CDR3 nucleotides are TGTGCCAGCAGTCCCACAGGATTATCGGGCGAGCAGTACTTC.

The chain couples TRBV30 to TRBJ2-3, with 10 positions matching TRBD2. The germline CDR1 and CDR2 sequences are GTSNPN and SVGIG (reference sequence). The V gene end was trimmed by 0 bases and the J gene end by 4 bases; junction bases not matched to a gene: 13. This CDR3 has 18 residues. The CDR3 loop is CAWSVLRTSGSLSDTQYF. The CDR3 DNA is TGTGCCTGGAGTGTACTTCGGACTAGCGGTTCCCTCTCAGATACGCAGTATTTT.

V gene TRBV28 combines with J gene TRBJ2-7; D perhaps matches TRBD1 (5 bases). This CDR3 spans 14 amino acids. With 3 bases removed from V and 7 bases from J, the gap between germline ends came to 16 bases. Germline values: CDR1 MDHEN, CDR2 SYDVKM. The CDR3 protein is CASSFYRSPGEQYF. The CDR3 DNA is TGTGCCAGCAGTTTTTACAGGAGCCCTGGGGAGCAGTACTTC.

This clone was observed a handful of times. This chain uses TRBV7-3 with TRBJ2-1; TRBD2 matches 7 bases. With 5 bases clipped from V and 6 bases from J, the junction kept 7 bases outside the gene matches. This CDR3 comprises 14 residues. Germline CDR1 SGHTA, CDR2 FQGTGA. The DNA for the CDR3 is TGTGCCAGCAGCCCAGGGCTAGCGGTCAATGAGCAGTTCTTC. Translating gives CASSPGLAVNEQFF. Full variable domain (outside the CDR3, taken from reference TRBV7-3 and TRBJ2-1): GAGVSQTPSNKVTEKGKYVELRCDPISGHTALYWYRQSLGQGPEFLIYFQGTGAADDSGLPNDRFFAVRPEGSVSTLKIQRTERGDSAVYLCASSPGLAVNEQFFGPGTRLTVL.

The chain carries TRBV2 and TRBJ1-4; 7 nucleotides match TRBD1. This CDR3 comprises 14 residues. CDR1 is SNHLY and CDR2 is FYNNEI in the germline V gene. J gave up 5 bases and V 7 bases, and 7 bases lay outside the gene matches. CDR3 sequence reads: CASTRGPWNEKLFF. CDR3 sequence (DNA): TGTGCCAGCACGAGGGGGCCGTGGAATGAAAAACTGTTTTTT. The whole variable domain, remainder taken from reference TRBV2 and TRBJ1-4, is EPEVTQTPSHQVTQMGQEVILRCVPISNHLYFYWYRQILGQKVEFLVSFYNNEISEKSEIFDDQFSVERPDGSNFTLKIRSTKLEDSAMYFCASTRGPWNEKLFFGSGTQLSVL.

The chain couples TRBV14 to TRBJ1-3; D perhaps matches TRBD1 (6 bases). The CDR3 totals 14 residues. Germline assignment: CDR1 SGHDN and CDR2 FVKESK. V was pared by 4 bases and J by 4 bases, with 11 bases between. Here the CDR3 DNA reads TGTGCCAGCAGCCGCGGACAGTTCGGAAACACCATATATTTT. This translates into CASSRGQFGNTIYF.

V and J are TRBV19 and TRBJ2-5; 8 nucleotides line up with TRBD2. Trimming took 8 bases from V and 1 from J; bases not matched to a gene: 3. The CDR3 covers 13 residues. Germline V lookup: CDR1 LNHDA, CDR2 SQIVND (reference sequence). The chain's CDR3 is CASEAGGQETQYF. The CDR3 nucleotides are TGTGCCAGTGAGGCGGGGGGCCAAGAGACCCAGTACTTC.

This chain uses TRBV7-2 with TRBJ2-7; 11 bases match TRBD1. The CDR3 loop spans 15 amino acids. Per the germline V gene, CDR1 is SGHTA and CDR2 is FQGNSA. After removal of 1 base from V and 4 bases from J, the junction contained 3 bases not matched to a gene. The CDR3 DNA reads TGTGCCAGCAGCTTAGGTGGGACAGGGGGGTACGAGCAGTACTTC. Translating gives CASSLGGTGGYEQYF.

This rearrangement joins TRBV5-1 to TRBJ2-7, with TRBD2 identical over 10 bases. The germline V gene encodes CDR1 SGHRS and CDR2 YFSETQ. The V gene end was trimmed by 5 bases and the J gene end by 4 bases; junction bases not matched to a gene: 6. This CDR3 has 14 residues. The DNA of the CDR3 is TGCGCCAGCAGTCCGGCTAGCGGGAGTTACGAGCAGTACTTC. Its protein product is CASSPASGSYEQYF.

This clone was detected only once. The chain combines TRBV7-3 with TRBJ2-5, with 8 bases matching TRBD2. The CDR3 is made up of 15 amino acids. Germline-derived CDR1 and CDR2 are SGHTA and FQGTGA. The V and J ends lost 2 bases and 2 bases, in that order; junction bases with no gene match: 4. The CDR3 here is CASSLGVAGQETQYF. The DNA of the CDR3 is TGTGCCAGCAGCTTAGGGGTAGCGGGGCAAGAGACCCAGTACTTC.

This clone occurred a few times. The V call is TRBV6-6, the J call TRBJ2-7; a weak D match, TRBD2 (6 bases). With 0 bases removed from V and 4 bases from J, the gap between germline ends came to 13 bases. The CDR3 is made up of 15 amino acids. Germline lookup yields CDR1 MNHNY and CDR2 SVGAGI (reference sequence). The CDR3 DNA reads TGTGCCAGCAGTTACTCGGGGGGATCAGGTTACGAGCAGTACTTC. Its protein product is CASSYSGGSGYEQYF.

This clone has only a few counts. For the CDR3, the DNA is TGTGCCAGCAGCACTAGTGCCGGGGGTACGCAGTATTTT. The encoded protein is CASSTSAGGTQYF. The chain joins TRBV11-2 to TRBJ2-3; TRBD2 might be the D (6 bases). This CDR3 contains 13 residues. CDR1 is SGHAT and CDR2 is FQNNGV in the germline V gene. The V end was cut by 5 bases, the J end by 8 bases, with 14 bases between.

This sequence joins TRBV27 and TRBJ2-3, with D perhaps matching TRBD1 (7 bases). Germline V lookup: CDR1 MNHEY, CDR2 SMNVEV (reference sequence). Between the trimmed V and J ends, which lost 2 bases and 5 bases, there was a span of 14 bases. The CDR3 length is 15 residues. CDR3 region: CASSLRGTVQDTQYF. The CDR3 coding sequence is TGTGCCAGCAGTTTACGGGGGACAGTGCAAGATACGCAGTATTTT.

CDR3 protein: CASSPNRGYEQYF. CDR3 DNA sequence: TGTGCCAGCTCACCAAACAGGGGCTACGAGCAGTACTTC. This chain joins TRBV18 and TRBJ2-7; 7 bases are shared with TRBD1. The CDR3 extends over 13 amino acids. Germline lookup yields CDR1 KGHSH and CDR2 LQKENI. V shed 2 bases, J shed 3 bases, and the junction held 1 base outside the gene matches.